Listed here are 27 T cell receptor beta chains from one sample, sequenced in a study of blood T cells in healthy people across ages (dated by TCRdb to 2015 to 2017). Receptor libraries were prepared by 5' RACE. Sequencing was performed on an Illumina HiSeq 2500. A second PCR of roughly 7 to 11 cycles was performed with a sample-barcoded 5' primer and a J-beta primer mix. TCRdb trimmed the raw reads at Q25, called clones with MiXCR and kept productive beta chains. Each CDR3 protein appears once, grouped with its most common genes and DNA. This sample gives 800,000 to 900,000 distinct CDR3 sequences in total; approximately 65% of them show up just once. About 27% of the sample rests with the top ten. Sequenced: blood. These receptors came from a man aged 25-40 years in good health.

The rearrangement uses TRBV29-1 and TRBJ2-7; no definite D call. The germline CDR1 and CDR2 sequences are SQVTM and ANQGSEA. This CDR3 is 14 amino acids long. V was cut by 5 bases and J by 2 bases, with 16 bases left in between. The CDR3 is CSVKRHPRAYEQYF. CDR3 DNA sequence: TGCAGCGTTAAGAGGCACCCTAGGGCCTACGAGCAGTACTTC.

J is TRBJ1-4 and V is TRBV16; D unclear. The CDR3 totals 15 residues. The ends were cut back, 0 bases at V and 6 bases at J, with 11 bases in the middle. Germline CDR1 KGHSY, CDR2 FQNENV. The CDR3: CASSQSGPRHEKLFF. CDR3 nucleotides: TGTGCCAGCAGCCAATCCGGGCCCCGGCATGAAAAACTGTTTTTT.

A single count supports this clonotype. The V call is TRBV9, the J call TRBJ1-5, with unresolved D. CDR1 and CDR2 (germline): SGDLS, YYNGEE. This CDR3 has 15 residues. The V gene lost 3 bases and the J gene lost 0 bases, with 10 bases spanning the gap. In DNA, the CDR3 is TGTGCCAGCAGCGCCCAAGGGTTTAGCAATCAGCCCCAGCATTTT. This translates into CASSAQGFSNQPQHF.

Here the CDR3 reads CAISEEMARLAKNIQYF. CDR3 DNA sequence: TGTGCCATCAGTGAGGAGATGGCCCGATTAGCCAAAAACATTCAGTACTTC. The rearrangement uses TRBV10-3 and TRBJ2-4; D unclear. Trimming took off 2 bases at V and 0 bases at J, with 14 bases between the two ends. The length of the CDR3 is 17 residues. Germline V CDR1 and CDR2: ENHRY, SYGVKD.

This clonotype has more than one count but fewer than ten. The chain combines TRBV7-2 with TRBJ2-4; 7 bases agree with TRBD2. CDR3 length: 12 residues. Per the germline V gene, CDR1 is SGHTA and CDR2 is FQGNSA. Trimming cost V 6 bases and J 9 bases; bases outside gene matches: 5. CDR3 nucleotide sequence: TGTGCCAGCAGGGACGGGGGGAGCATTCAGTACTTC. Encoded protein: CASRDGGSIQYF.

This clonotype was found a few times. The chain links TRBV7-9 to TRBJ2-7, with 8 bases matching TRBD2. The CDR3 loop spans 13 amino acids. Germline trimming cut 4 bases from V and 2 bases from J; bases unmatched to any gene: 1. From germline, CDR1 is SEHNR and CDR2 FQNEAQ (reference sequence). In nucleotides, the CDR3 is TGTGCCAGCAGCTGGGGACTAGCCTACGAGCAGTACTTC. Translating gives CASSWGLAYEQYF.

On this clonotype: One end of the junction does not line up with germline, which may come from a read error. This chain joins TRBV20-1 and TRBJ2-1; D possibly corresponds to TRBD2 (6 bases). Per germline, CDR1 DFQATT and CDR2 SNEGSKA (reference sequence). The CDR3 is 17 residues long. The CDR3 DNA is TGCAGTGCTAGACTTATGGGGATAGCGGATTCCTGCAATGAGCAGTTCTTC. Translated, it gives CSARLMGIADSCNEQFF.

The chain joins TRBV10-3 to TRBJ2-1; 8 nucleotides line up with TRBD1. CDR1 and CDR2 (germline): ENHRY, SYGVKD. Unmatched junction bases numbered 9, after V lost 4 bases and J lost 1 base. CDR3 length equals 17 residues. CDR3 amino acids: CAISALPDRESYNEQFF. CDR3 sequence (DNA): TGTGCCATCAGTGCCCTGCCGGACAGGGAGTCCTACAATGAGCAGTTCTTC.

This clonotype was recorded at least ten times. The rearrangement uses TRBV4-2 and TRBJ2-5, with D perhaps given as TRBD1 or TRBD2 (5 bases each). The CDR3 covers 15 residues. V was shortened by 1 base and J by 7 bases, with 16 bases between the two germline ends. Germline V lookup: CDR1 LGHNA, CDR2 YNFKEQ. The CDR3 coding sequence is TGTGCCAGCAGCCAAGCCGAGGGCAGGGATATGACCCAGTACTTC. It yields the protein CASSQAEGRDMTQYF.

V gene TRBV20-1 combines with J gene TRBJ2-3; 8 nucleotides agree with TRBD2. V trimming: 5 bases; J trimming: 5 bases; junction bases outside the gene matches: 12. Germline CDR1 reads DFQATT; CDR2 reads SNEGSKA (reference sequence). CDR3 length equals 15 residues. The CDR3 reads CSAPYGGAHGDTQYF. In DNA, the CDR3 is TGCAGTGCTCCATACGGGGGGGCCCATGGAGATACGCAGTATTTT.

The rearrangement joins TRBV20-1 to TRBJ1-2; no reliable D call. Germline V gene sequence: CDR1 DFQATT, CDR2 SNEGSKA (reference sequence). The ends were cut back, 4 bases at V and 0 bases at J, with 6 bases in the middle. CDR3 length equals 12 residues. The CDR3 here is CSATQTNYGYTF. CDR3 in DNA: TGCAGTGCTACACAGACTAACTATGGCTACACCTTC.

In this sample, this clonotype turned up a few times. The chain links TRBV29-1 to TRBJ2-3, with D uncertain. V was pared by 2 bases and J by 5 bases, with 11 bases between. The CDR3 has 13 residues. Germline V gene lookup returns CDR1 SQVTM and CDR2 ANQGSEA. DNA of the CDR3: TGCAGCGTTGAAATAATGGGGAAAGATACGCAGTATTTT. This sequence encodes CSVEIMGKDTQYF.

This sequence joins TRBV9 and TRBJ2-4; D is perhaps TRBD1 (6 bases). The J call may be faulty, since TRBJ2-7 better matches the DNA end. CDR3 length: 13 amino acids. Germline assignment: CDR1 SGDLS and CDR2 YYNGEE. CDR3 protein: CASSPGVGVEQYF. The CDR3 coding sequence is TGTGCCAGCTCCCCAGGGGTAGGGGTCGAGCAGTACTTC.

The chain recombines TRBV7-3 with TRBJ2-1, with 10 bases that match TRBD2. The germline CDR1 and CDR2 sequences are SGHTA and FQGTGA. The CDR3 consists of 16 residues. V was clipped by 5 bases and J by 5 bases; unmatched bases: 9. CDR3 loop: CASSAHSGGIDNEQFF. CDR3 in DNA: TGTGCCAGCAGCGCCCATAGCGGGGGGATCGACAATGAGCAGTTCTTC.

CDR3 protein: CASRQGMAYEQYF. CDR3 coding DNA: TGTGCCAGCAGGCAGGGGATGGCCTACGAGCAGTACTTC. The chain combines TRBV12-3 or TRBV12-4 with TRBJ2-7; maybe TRBD1 (6 bases). The CDR3 contains 13 residues. V lost 6 bases and J lost 2, with 11 bases in between.

This clonotype has a count of ten or more. This chain links TRBV20-1 with TRBJ2-3; no definite D call. Germline values: CDR1 DFQATT, CDR2 SNEGSKA (reference sequence). V was shortened by 5 bases and J by 5 bases, with 17 bases between the two germline ends. The CDR3 contains 14 residues. CDR3 loop: CSAPSVLEGDTQYF. CDR3 nucleotides: TGCAGTGCTCCCTCGGTCTTAGAAGGAGATACGCAGTATTTT.

The rearrangement joins TRBV29-1 to TRBJ2-5; 11 bases are shared with TRBD2. V trimming: 5 bases; J trimming: 6 bases; junction bases outside the gene matches: 11. CDR3 length: 15 amino acids. CDR1 is SQVTM and CDR2 is ANQGSEA in the germline V gene. CDR3 loop: CSVLPLAGGPKTQYF. Written as DNA, the CDR3 is TGCAGCGTTCTCCCCTTAGCGGGGGGGCCGAAGACCCAGTACTTC.

V gene TRBV27 combines with J gene TRBJ2-2; 10 bases are a match to TRBD2. The CDR3 has 15 amino acids. The V and J ends lost 1 base and 7 bases, in that order; junction bases with no gene match: 3. Germline CDR1 reads MNHEY; CDR2 reads SMNVEV (reference sequence). The CDR3 loop is CASSLWPSGGGELFF. For the CDR3, the DNA is TGTGCCAGCAGTTTATGGCCTAGCGGGGGCGGGGAGCTGTTTTTT.

The chain employs TRBV7-3 and TRBJ2-1; TRBD1 matches 10 bases. The CDR3 extends over 15 amino acids. From germline, CDR1 is SGHTA and CDR2 FQGTGA. V was pared by 5 bases and J by 2 bases, with 3 bases of the junction left unmatched. CDR3 amino acids: CASSEGQGPYNEQFF. In DNA, the CDR3 is TGTGCCAGCAGCGAGGGACAGGGGCCCTACAATGAGCAGTTCTTC.

V is TRBV2 and J is TRBJ2-5; tentatively, D is TRBD1 (5 bases). The CDR3 is 12 amino acids. V shed 11 bases and J shed 1 base, with 11 bases lying between them. Germline lookup yields CDR1 SNHLY and CDR2 FYNNEI. CDR3 DNA: TGTGCCGGAACCCAGGGCCAAGAGACCCAGTACTTC. Protein: CAGTQGQETQYF.

The chain uses TRBV5-1 and TRBJ1-1, with D possibly TRBD1 on 6 matching bases. Between the trimmed V and J ends, which lost 7 bases and 1 base, there was a span of 14 bases. This CDR3 contains 14 residues. The germline CDR1 and CDR2 sequences are SGHRS and YFSETQ. The CDR3 nucleotides read TGCGCCAGCCAACGAGACAGGCCGAACACTGAAGCTTTCTTT. Translating gives CASQRDRPNTEAFF.

The chain combines TRBV5-1 with TRBJ2-5, with TRBD1 matching over 7 bases. V dropped 4 bases and J dropped 3; count of bases not matched to a gene: 9. The CDR3 length is 15 residues. Germline CDR1 and CDR2: SGHRS and YFSETQ. CDR3 protein: CASSGALGTEETQYF. The CDR3 DNA reads TGCGCCAGCAGCGGGGCCCTGGGGACAGAAGAGACCCAGTACTTC.

This rearrangement joins TRBV20-1 to TRBJ2-7; 9 bases match TRBD1. V lost 5 bases to trimming and J lost 3 bases; unmatched junction nucleotides: 8. This CDR3 comprises 14 residues. Germline assignment: CDR1 DFQATT and CDR2 SNEGSKA (reference sequence). CDR3 DNA: TGCAGTGCTGAAACTCCGGGACAGGGCTACGAGCAGTACTTC. Protein sequence: CSAETPGQGYEQYF.

The rearrangement links TRBV4-3 to TRBJ1-4, with a weak D call TRBD1 (5 bases). The CDR3 sequence is 13 residues long. V was shortened by 0 bases and J by 9 bases, with 8 bases between the two germline ends. Per the germline V gene, CDR1 is LGHNA and CDR2 is YSLEER. The CDR3 sequence: CASSQEAGQKLFF. In DNA, the CDR3 is TGCGCCAGCAGCCAAGAGGCGGGGCAAAAACTGTTTTTT.

The gene calls are TRBV6-2 or TRBV6-3 and TRBJ1-5; D is ambiguous. V lost 6 bases, J lost 3 bases, and 18 bases lay in between. Germline assignment: CDR1 MNHEY and CDR2 SVGEGT. This CDR3 comprises 16 residues. The CDR3, as DNA: TGTGCCAGCAGCCAAAGGGCAGTCGTTAACAATCAGCCCCAGCATTTT. Its protein is CASSQRAVVNNQPQHF.

The V gene is TRBV6-1, the J gene TRBJ2-7, with TRBD1 matching over 10 bases. V shed 6 bases and J 0 bases; nucleotides not matched to a gene: 8. CDR1 and CDR2 (germline): MNHNS, SASEGT. This CDR3 is 16 amino acids long. The CDR3 bases are TGTGCCAGCAGCGACCTGGGACAGGGGAACTCCTACGAGCAGTACTTC. Translating gives CASSDLGQGNSYEQYF.

In its sample, this clonotype was seen once. V gene TRBV28 combines with J gene TRBJ1-1; TRBD1 aligns across 9 bases. There are 15 residues in the CDR3. V lost 4 bases and J lost 3; bases outside the gene matches: 6. From germline, CDR1 is MDHEN and CDR2 SYDVKM. The CDR3 sequence is CASSSYRGQDTEAFF. Here the CDR3 DNA reads TGTGCCAGCAGTTCGTACAGGGGGCAGGACACTGAAGCTTTCTTT.